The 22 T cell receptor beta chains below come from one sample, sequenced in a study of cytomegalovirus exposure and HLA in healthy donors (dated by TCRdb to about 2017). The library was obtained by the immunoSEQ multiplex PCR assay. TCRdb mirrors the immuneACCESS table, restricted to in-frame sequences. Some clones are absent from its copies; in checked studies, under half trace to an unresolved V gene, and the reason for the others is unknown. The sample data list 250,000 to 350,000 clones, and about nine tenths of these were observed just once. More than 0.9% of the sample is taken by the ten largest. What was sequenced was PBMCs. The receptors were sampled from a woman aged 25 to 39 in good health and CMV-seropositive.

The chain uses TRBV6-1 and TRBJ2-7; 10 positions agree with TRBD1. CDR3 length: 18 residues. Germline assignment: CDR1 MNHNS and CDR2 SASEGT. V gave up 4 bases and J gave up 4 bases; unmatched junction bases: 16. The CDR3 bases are TGTGCCAGCAGTGTTAACCCTCGGGACAGGGGTTACCTTTACGAGCAGTACTTC. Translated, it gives CASSVNPRDRGYLYEQYF.

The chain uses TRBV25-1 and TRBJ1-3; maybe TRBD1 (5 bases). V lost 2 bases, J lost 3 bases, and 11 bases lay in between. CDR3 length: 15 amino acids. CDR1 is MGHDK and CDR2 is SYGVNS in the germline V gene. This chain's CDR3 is CASSELRQSGNTIYF. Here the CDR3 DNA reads TGTGCCAGCAGTGAACTTCGACAGAGTGGAAACACCATATATTTT. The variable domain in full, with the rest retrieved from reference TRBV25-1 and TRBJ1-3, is EADIYQTPRYLVIGTGKKITLECSQTMGHDKMYWYQQDPGMELHLIHYSYGVNSTEKGDLSSESTVSRIRTEHFPLTLESARPSHTSQYLCASSELRQSGNTIYFGEGSWLTVV.

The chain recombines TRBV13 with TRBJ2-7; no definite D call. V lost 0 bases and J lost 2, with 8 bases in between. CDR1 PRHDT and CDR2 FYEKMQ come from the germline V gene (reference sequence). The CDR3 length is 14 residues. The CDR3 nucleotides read TGTGCCAGCAGCTTAGGGACGGAGACCTACGAGCAGTACTTC. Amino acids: CASSLGTETYEQYF.

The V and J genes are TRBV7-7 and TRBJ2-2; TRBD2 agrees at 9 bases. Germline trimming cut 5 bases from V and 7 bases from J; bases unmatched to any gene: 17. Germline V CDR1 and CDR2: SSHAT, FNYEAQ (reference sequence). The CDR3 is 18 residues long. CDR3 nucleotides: TGTGCCAGCAGCCCCTTGTTAGCGGGAGACCCAAGGGGCGGGGAGCTGTTTTTT. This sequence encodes CASSPLLAGDPRGGELFF.

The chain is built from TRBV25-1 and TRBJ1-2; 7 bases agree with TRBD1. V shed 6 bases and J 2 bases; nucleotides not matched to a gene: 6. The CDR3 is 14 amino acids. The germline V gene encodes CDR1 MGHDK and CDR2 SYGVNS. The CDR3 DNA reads TGTGCCAGCAGGCCCGCGGGACAGAACTATGGCTACACCTTC. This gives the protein CASRPAGQNYGYTF.

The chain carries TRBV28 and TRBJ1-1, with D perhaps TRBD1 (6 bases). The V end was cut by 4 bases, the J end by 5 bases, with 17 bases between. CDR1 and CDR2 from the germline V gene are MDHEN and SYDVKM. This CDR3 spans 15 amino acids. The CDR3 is CASSYTVTGATEAFF. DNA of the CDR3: TGTGCCAGCAGTTATACTGTGACGGGGGCGACTGAAGCTTTCTTT.

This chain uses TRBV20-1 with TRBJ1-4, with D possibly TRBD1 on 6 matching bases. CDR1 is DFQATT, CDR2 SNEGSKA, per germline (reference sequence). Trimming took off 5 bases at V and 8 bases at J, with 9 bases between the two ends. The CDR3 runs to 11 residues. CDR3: CSAGTLEKLFF. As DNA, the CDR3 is TGCAGTGCTGGGACATTGGAAAAACTGTTTTTT.

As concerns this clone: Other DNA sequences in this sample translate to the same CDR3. The CDR3 nucleotides are TGTGCCAGCAGTTTGGGGGGATCCTACGAGCAGTACTTC. Translated: CASSLGGSYEQYF. The chain recombines TRBV27 with TRBJ2-7, with D possibly matching TRBD2 (6 bases). The germline gives CDR1 MNHEY, CDR2 SMNVEV (reference sequence). The CDR3 is 13 residues long. Between the trimmed V and J ends, which lost 3 bases and 1 base, there was a span of 7 bases.

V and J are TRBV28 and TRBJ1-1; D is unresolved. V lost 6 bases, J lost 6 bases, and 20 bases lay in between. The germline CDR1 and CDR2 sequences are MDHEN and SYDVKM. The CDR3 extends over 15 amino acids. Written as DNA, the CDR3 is TGTGCCAGCAGACCCCCCACGGGAGTTGGGGCTGAAGCTTTCTTT. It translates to CASRPPTGVGAEAFF.

The CDR3 protein is CASSLWRSHNEQFF. CDR3 DNA: TGTGCCAGCAGTTTATGGCGGTCACACAATGAGCAGTTCTTC. The chain is built from TRBV27 and TRBJ2-1; D is unclear. Trimming removed 1 base at V and 5 bases at J, with 9 bases between. Germline V gives CDR1 MNHEY, CDR2 SMNVEV (reference sequence). The CDR3 is 14 residues long.

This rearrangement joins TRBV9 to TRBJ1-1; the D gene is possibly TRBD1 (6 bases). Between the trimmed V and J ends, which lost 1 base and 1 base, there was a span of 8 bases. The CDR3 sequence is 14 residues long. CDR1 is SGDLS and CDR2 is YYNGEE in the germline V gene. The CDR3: CASSVQGPNTEAFF. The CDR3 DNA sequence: TGTGCCAGCAGCGTACAGGGGCCGAACACTGAAGCTTTCTTT.

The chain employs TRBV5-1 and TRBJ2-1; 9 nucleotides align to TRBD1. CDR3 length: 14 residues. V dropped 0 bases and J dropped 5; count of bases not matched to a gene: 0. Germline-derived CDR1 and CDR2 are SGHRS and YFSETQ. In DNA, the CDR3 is TGCGCCAGCAGCTTGGGGACAGGGGACAATGAGCAGTTCTTC. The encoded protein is CASSLGTGDNEQFF.

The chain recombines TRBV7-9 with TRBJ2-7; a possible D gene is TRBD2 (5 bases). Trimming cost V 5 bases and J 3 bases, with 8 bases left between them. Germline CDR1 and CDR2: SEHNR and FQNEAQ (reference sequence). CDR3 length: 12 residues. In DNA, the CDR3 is TGTGCCAGCAGCAGAAGCGGCTACGAGCAGTACTTC. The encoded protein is CASSRSGYEQYF.

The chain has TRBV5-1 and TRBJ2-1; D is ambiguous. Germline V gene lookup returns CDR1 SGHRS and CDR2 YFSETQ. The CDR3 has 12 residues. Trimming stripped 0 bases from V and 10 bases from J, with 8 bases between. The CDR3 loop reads CASSLGKGEQFF. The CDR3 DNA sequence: TGCGCCAGCAGCTTGGGCAAAGGGGAGCAGTTCTTC.

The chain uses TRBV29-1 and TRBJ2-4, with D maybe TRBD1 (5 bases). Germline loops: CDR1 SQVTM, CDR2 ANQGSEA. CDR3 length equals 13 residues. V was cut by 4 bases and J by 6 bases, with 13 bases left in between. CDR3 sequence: CSVVGRQGNIQYF. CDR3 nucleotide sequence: TGCAGCGTTGTGGGGCGACAAGGAAACATTCAGTACTTC. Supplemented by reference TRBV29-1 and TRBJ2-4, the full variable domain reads SAVISQKPSRDICQRGTSLTIQCQVDSQVTMMFWYRQQPGQSLTLIATANQGSEATYESGFVIDKFPISRPNLTFSTLTVSNMSPEDSSIYLCSVVGRQGNIQYFGAGTRLSVL.

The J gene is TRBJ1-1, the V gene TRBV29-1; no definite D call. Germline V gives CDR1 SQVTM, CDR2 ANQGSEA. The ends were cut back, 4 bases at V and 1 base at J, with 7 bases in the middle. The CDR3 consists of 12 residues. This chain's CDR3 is CSVADWNTEAFF. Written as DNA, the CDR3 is TGCAGCGTTGCGGACTGGAACACTGAAGCTTTCTTT.

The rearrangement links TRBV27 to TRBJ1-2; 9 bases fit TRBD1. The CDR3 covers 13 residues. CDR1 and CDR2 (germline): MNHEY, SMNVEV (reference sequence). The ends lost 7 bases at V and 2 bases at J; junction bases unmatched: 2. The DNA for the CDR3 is TGTGCCAGCATGGGACAGGGAAACTATGGCTACACCTTC. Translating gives CASMGQGNYGYTF.

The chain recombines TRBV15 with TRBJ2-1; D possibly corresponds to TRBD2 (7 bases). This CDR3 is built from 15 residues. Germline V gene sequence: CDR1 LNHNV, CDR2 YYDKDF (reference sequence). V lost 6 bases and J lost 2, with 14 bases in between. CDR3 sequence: CATRGGRVAYNEQFF. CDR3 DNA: TGTGCCACCAGGGGGGGGCGGGTTGCCTACAATGAGCAGTTCTTC.

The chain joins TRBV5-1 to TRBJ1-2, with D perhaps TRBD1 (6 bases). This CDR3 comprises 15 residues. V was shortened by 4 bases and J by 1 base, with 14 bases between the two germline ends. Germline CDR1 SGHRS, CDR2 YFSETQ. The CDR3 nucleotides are TGCGCCAGCAGCACGGACAGAGAGCTTAACTATGGCTACACCTTC. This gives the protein CASSTDRELNYGYTF.

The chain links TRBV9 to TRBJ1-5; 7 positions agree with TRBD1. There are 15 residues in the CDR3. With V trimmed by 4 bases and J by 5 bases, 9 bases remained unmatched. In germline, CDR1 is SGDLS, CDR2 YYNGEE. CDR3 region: CASSLPQGSDQPQHF. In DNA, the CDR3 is TGTGCCAGCAGCCTCCCACAGGGGTCGGATCAGCCCCAGCATTTT.

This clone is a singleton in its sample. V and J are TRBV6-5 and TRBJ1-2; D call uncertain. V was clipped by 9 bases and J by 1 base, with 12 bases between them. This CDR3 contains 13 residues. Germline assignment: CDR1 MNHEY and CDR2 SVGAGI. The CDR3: CASTRTVNYGYTF. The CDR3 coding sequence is TGTGCCAGTACCCGGACGGTTAACTATGGCTACACCTTC.

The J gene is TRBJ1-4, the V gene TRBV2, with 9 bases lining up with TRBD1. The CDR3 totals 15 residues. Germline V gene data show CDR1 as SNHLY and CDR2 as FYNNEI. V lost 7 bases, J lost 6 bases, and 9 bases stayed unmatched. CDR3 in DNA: TGTGCCAGCAATCGACAGGGGGAACGGGATGAAAAACTGTTTTTT. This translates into CASNRQGERDEKLFF.